The source of this TCR beta chain is a study of radiation and T cells in renal cell carcinoma. Regarding the study as a whole: In blood, top tumor clones expanded by 2 weeks, shrinking by 4.

Using immunoSEQ multiplex PCR, the repertoire was profiled, and TCRdb retains in-frame clones only, with some absent. In the table there are 100,000 to 150,000 clones, 88% of which are singletons. Time point noted: blood 2 weeks post-SBRT. The sample's treatment: 15 Gy SBRT to primary tumor, nephrectomy 4 weeks later. Comment on this clone: Its matching antigen is unknown.

After removal of 1 base from V and 5 bases from J, the junction contained 4 bases not matched to a gene. The CDR3 loop spans 14 amino acids. Germline V gene lookup returns CDR1 SEHNR and CDR2 FQNEAQ (reference sequence). The chain has TRBV7-9 and TRBJ2-7; 8 positions match TRBD1. The material was blood, obtained from a patient whose treatment included radiotherapy and nephrectomy. The TCR comes from a woman aged 70-85 years with renal cell carcinoma. CDR3 coding DNA: TGTGCCAGCAGCTTAGTTCAGGGGGCGAACGAGCAGTACTTC. Protein: CASSLVQGANEQYF.